The 19 T cell receptor beta chains below all came from one sample that was sequenced in a study of cytomegalovirus exposure and HLA in healthy donors. Amplification used 60 Vbeta primers and 13 Jbeta primers. Only in-frame clones appear in the TCRdb table, and some are missing; sequencing was by immunoSEQ multiplex PCR. Of some 110,000 clones listed, over 60% were seen once; the top ten hold 2.5% to 3%. Sequencing used PBMCs. The receptors were gathered from a young woman in good health and CMV-seropositive.

J is TRBJ1-1 and V is TRBV5-1; possible D gene TRBD1, 6 bases. Germline CDR1 reads SGHRS; CDR2 reads YFSETQ. V dropped 5 bases and J dropped 3 bases, with 14 bases sitting between them. The CDR3 is 14 residues long. The chain's CDR3 is CASRLQGSDTEAFF. The CDR3, as DNA: TGCGCCAGCAGACTACAGGGAAGTGACACTGAAGCTTTCTTT.

The chain combines TRBV28 with TRBJ2-2, with 10 bases aligning to TRBD1. V lost 2 bases and J lost 3; bases outside the gene matches: 15. In germline, CDR1 is MDHEN, CDR2 SYDVKM. The CDR3 length is 20 residues. The CDR3 sequence: CASSLETPRGQGLDTGELFF. CDR3 coding DNA: TGTGCCAGCAGTTTAGAAACTCCAAGGGGACAGGGGTTAGACACCGGGGAGCTGTTTTTT.

The chain employs TRBV2 and TRBJ2-1, with 7 bases that match TRBD2. Germline V gene lookup returns CDR1 SNHLY and CDR2 FYNNEI. The CDR3 extends over 15 amino acids. Trimming cost V 2 bases and J 7 bases; bases outside gene matches: 8. CDR3 sequence reads: CASSEPGDYLNEQFF. The CDR3 nucleotides are TGTGCCAGCAGTGAACCCGGGGACTACTTAAATGAGCAGTTCTTC.

CDR3 loop: CASSVDRDGEAFF. CDR3 coding DNA: TGTGCCAGCAGCGTAGACAGGGATGGAGAAGCTTTCTTT. V and J are TRBV9 and TRBJ1-1; maybe TRBD1 (6 bases). CDR1 and CDR2 (germline): SGDLS, YYNGEE. The CDR3 extends over 13 amino acids. Deletions cut 0 bases from V and 8 bases from J, with 11 bases between.

The chain uses TRBV19 and TRBJ2-1; possible D gene TRBD2, 5 bases. The germline gives CDR1 LNHDA, CDR2 SQIVND (reference sequence). Trimming left V 0 bases short and J 0 bases short, with 12 bases between. This CDR3 comprises 17 residues. The CDR3 DNA reads TGTGCCAGTAGTATAGAATCGGGGAGAAGCTCCTACAATGAGCAGTTCTTC. Translation gives CASSIESGRSSYNEQFF. Variable domain in full (rest from reference TRBV19 and TRBJ2-1): DGGITQSPKYLFRKEGQNVTLSCEQNLNHDAMYWYRQDPGQGLRLIYYSQIVNDFQKGDIAEGYSVSREKKESFPLTVTSAQKNPTAFYLCASSIESGRSSYNEQFFGPGTRLTVL.

The chain carries TRBV10-3 and TRBJ2-3; TRBD2 matches 13 bases. The germline gives CDR1 ENHRY, CDR2 SYGVKD. There are 13 residues in the CDR3. J was trimmed by 5 bases and V by 11 bases; bases with no gene match: 4. The CDR3 coding sequence is TGTGCCGCCGGACTAGCGGGAGTAGATACGCAGTATTTT. Amino acid sequence: CAAGLAGVDTQYF.

The chain employs TRBV6-6 and TRBJ1-1; D gene uncertain. The CDR3 runs to 13 residues. From germline, CDR1 is MNHNY and CDR2 SVGAGI (reference sequence). V lost 5 bases, J lost 11 bases, and 18 bases lay in between. The CDR3 here is CASSLPQTLGAFF. In DNA form, the CDR3 reads TGTGCCAGCAGTCTCCCTCAGACCCTGGGCGCTTTCTTT.

V is TRBV2 and J is TRBJ1-4; D remains unclear. V lost 6 bases, J lost 7 bases, and 6 bases lay in between. This CDR3 contains 11 residues. CDR1 is SNHLY, CDR2 FYNNEI, per germline. The CDR3 nucleotides are TGTGCCAGCAGCCTCGGTGAAAAACTGTTTTTT. This gives the protein CASSLGEKLFF. The full variable domain, its missing parts supplied by reference TRBV2 and TRBJ1-4, is EPEVTQTPSHQVTQMGQEVILRCVPISNHLYFYWYRQILGQKVEFLVSFYNNEISEKSEIFDDQFSVERPDGSNFTLKIRSTKLEDSAMYFCASSLGEKLFFGSGTQLSVL.

This chain uses TRBV6-1 with TRBJ2-5, with 12 bases lining up with TRBD2. With 8 bases clipped from V and 11 bases from J, the junction kept 12 bases outside the gene matches. Germline lookup yields CDR1 MNHNS and CDR2 SASEGT. The CDR3 is 14 residues long. The CDR3 protein is CASSRLAGEDEQYF. As DNA, the CDR3 is TGTGCCAGCTCACGACTAGCGGGAGAGGATGAGCAGTACTTC.

The V and J genes are TRBV2 and TRBJ1-5; maybe TRBD1 (6 bases). V lost 3 bases, J lost 1 base, and 13 bases lay in between. This CDR3 region has 16 residues. Germline CDR1 and CDR2: SNHLY and FYNNEI. The CDR3 spells CASSEGALASNQPQHF. Written as DNA, the CDR3 is TGTGCCAGCAGTGAGGGGGCTCTCGCCAGCAATCAGCCCCAGCATTTT.

The chain carries TRBV5-1 and TRBJ1-1; 12 bases align to TRBD1. CDR1 is SGHRS and CDR2 is YFSETQ in the germline V gene. There are 17 residues in the CDR3. V lost 5 bases, J lost 0 bases, and 8 bases stayed unmatched. CDR3 residues: CASSPGTGGRMNTEAFF. The DNA for the CDR3 is TGCGCCAGCAGTCCCGGGACAGGGGGCAGGATGAACACTGAAGCTTTCTTT.

V usage is TRBV7-9 and J usage is TRBJ2-3, with D possibly TRBD2 on 5 matching bases. The CDR3 spans 13 residues. Trimming shortened V by 5 bases and J by 4 bases, and 10 bases separated the two germline ends. Germline V gives CDR1 SEHNR, CDR2 FQNEAQ (reference sequence). CDR3 nucleotide sequence: TGTGCCAGCAGCGGGCCGGGGTCAGATACGCAGTATTTT. Translation gives CASSGPGSDTQYF.

Note on this clone: The junction does not match germline at one end; this may be a read error. This sequence joins TRBV7-7 and TRBJ2-5; 9 positions agree with TRBD1. Germline V gene data show CDR1 as SSHAT and CDR2 as FNYEAQ (reference sequence). The CDR3 runs 15 residues. CDR3 nucleotides: TGTGCTAGCAGCTTACAAGGACAGGGGCAAGAGACCCAGTACTTC. As protein: CASSLQGQGQETQYF.

The gene calls are TRBV9 and TRBJ2-1; 7 nucleotides align to TRBD2. This CDR3 spans 16 amino acids. J was trimmed by 2 bases and V by 0 bases; bases with no gene match: 5. The germline V gene encodes CDR1 SGDLS and CDR2 YYNGEE. The CDR3 sequence: CASSVDLAEAYNEQFF. CDR3 nucleotides: TGTGCCAGCAGCGTAGACCTAGCGGAGGCCTACAATGAGCAGTTCTTC.

As to this clone: The junction shows a germline mismatch at one end, possibly a read error. This chain joins TRBV4-1 and TRBJ2-7; 11 bases agree with TRBD1. CDR3 size: 12 residues. The germline gives CDR1 MGHRA, CDR2 YSYEKL. The DNA for the CDR3 is TGCGCCAGCAGCCTCGGACAGGGGGCATACGTCTTC. Translating gives CASSLGQGAYVF.

The J gene is TRBJ2-5, the V gene TRBV12-5; TRBD1 aligns across 9 bases. CDR1 is LGHNT, CDR2 FRNRAP, per germline. Trimming removed 5 bases from V and 3 bases from J; junction bases left unmatched: 10. The CDR3 totals 16 residues. This CDR3 is CASGILVWTGEETQYF. The CDR3 coding sequence is TGTGCTAGTGGTATCCTGGTCTGGACAGGGGAAGAGACCCAGTACTTC.

V usage is TRBV7-9 and J usage is TRBJ1-5; TRBD1 agrees at 8 bases. The V gene's germline CDR1 is SEHNR and CDR2 FQNEAQ (reference sequence). The V segment lost 6 bases and the J segment 5 bases; nucleotides outside the gene matches: 9. This CDR3 region has 15 residues. CDR3 sequence: CASSTTGTGDQPQHF. DNA for the CDR3: TGTGCCAGCAGTACGACCGGGACAGGAGATCAGCCCCAGCATTTT.

The gene calls are TRBV6-5 and TRBJ1-2, with 9 bases aligning to TRBD1. V gave up 6 bases and J gave up 8 bases; unmatched junction bases: 7. In germline, CDR1 is MNHEY, CDR2 SVGAGI. The CDR3 sequence is 13 residues long. The CDR3 is CASRRTGEGGYTF. Written as DNA, the CDR3 is TGTGCCAGCAGACGGACAGGGGAAGGCGGCTACACCTTC.

This rearrangement joins TRBV6-5 to TRBJ2-7, with a weak D call TRBD1 (5 bases). The CDR3 extends over 13 amino acids. The V and J ends lost 6 bases and 4 bases respectively, with 13 bases between them. CDR1 MNHEY and CDR2 SVGAGI come from the germline V gene. The CDR3 here is CASSWTRKYEQYF. For the CDR3, the DNA is TGTGCCAGCAGCTGGACAAGGAAATACGAGCAGTACTTC.